This TCR beta chain was found in a study of CD8 T cells in ankylosing spondylitis. Study-level findings and limits: Some of the motif variants had earlier been found in reactive arthritis patients' fluid and blood. In ankylosing spondylitis patients, matched synovial fluid reportedly showed significant enrichment of disease-linked clones. There was a TCR beta motif, made of several highly homologous variants, that appeared characteristic of ankylosing spondylitis blood.

V was clipped by 7 bases and J by 3 bases; unmatched bases: 4. Germline values: CDR1 MNHNY, CDR2 SVGAGI (reference sequence). CDR3 length equals 13 residues. This clonotype was detected many times. Its antigen is unidentified. TCRdb reanalysed the 5' RACE reads using MiXCR and keeps one entry per CDR3 protein. The sample has more than 200,000 distinct CDR3 sequences; roughly a quarter are singletons. The sequence came from a male donor with ankylosing spondylitis or in good health (not recorded which). The chain couples TRBV6-6 to TRBJ2-7; 9 bases fit TRBD1. The sample consisted of blood, either unsorted or a sorted T cell fraction (not recorded which). CDR3 in DNA: TGTGCCAGCACCTGGGACAGGGACTACGAGCAGTACTTC. Its protein is CASTWDRDYEQYF.